The 30 T cell receptor beta chains presented below share a single source sample, sequenced in a study of control samples from healthy donors and cancer patients. Profiled with immunoSEQ multiplex PCR; TCRdb holds only in-frame clones, not every one. The sample holds around 84,000 clones, about nine tenths seen once. The material sequenced was blood. The receptors were gathered from a man younger than 40 in good health.

The chain joins TRBV29-1 to TRBJ2-5; TRBD2 agrees at 7 bases. J gave up 5 bases and V 4 bases, and 7 bases lay outside the gene matches. Germline CDR1 and CDR2: SQVTM and ANQGSEA. CDR3 length: 13 residues. The CDR3 DNA reads TGCAGCGTTGCTCCTGGGGGGGAGGAGACCCAGTACTTC. This codes for CSVAPGGEETQYF.

This chain uses TRBV9 with TRBJ1-1; D gene unclear. This CDR3 region has 14 residues. Trimming cost V 2 bases and J 3 bases, with 11 bases left between them. Germline CDR1 reads SGDLS; CDR2 reads YYNGEE. The CDR3 here is CASSVLPRDTEAFF. In nucleotides, the CDR3 is TGTGCCAGCAGCGTTCTGCCAAGGGACACTGAAGCTTTCTTT.

The chain has TRBV12-3 or TRBV12-4 and TRBJ1-2; no reliable D call. V lost 1 base to trimming and J lost 3 bases, with 6 bases between them. The CDR3 runs to 13 residues. CDR3 bases: TGTGCCAGCAGTTTAGTGGGAGACTATGGCTACACCTTC. Amino acids: CASSLVGDYGYTF.

The chain combines TRBV15 with TRBJ1-1; no definite D call. This CDR3 comprises 14 residues. V dropped 1 base and J dropped 4 bases, with 10 bases sitting between them. Germline V lookup: CDR1 LNHNV, CDR2 YYDKDF (reference sequence). This CDR3 is CATSRGGLGTEAFF. The CDR3 bases are TGTGCCACCAGCAGAGGAGGCCTGGGCACTGAAGCTTTCTTT.

CDR3 in amino acids: CASSWKSLAKNIQYF. In DNA form, the CDR3 reads TGTGCCAGCAGTTGGAAGTCCTTAGCCAAAAACATTCAGTACTTC. The chain is built from TRBV28 and TRBJ2-4; D gene ambiguous. The V gene's germline CDR1 is MDHEN and CDR2 SYDVKM. This CDR3 has 15 amino acids. V shed 4 bases and J shed 0 bases, with 10 bases lying between them.

The gene calls are TRBV11-2 and TRBJ2-5, with 13 bases fitting TRBD2. The CDR3 spans 17 residues. Germline CDR1 SGHAT, CDR2 FQNNGV. The junction had 11 bases not matched to a gene; V was cut back by 5 bases and J by 5 bases. CDR3: CASSPGTSGVPRETQYF. The CDR3 region has the DNA TGTGCCAGCAGCCCGGGGACTAGCGGGGTTCCGAGGGAGACCCAGTACTTC.

J is TRBJ1-5 and V is TRBV6-1; no clear D. Germline CDR1 MNHNS, CDR2 SASEGT. Trimming removed 2 bases at V and 5 bases at J, with 13 bases between. CDR3 length: 15 residues. The CDR3 region is CASSEPSRGDQPQHF. As DNA, the CDR3 is TGTGCCAGCAGTGAACCTTCGCGTGGGGATCAGCCCCAGCATTTT.

The chain uses TRBV5-1 and TRBJ2-5, with D possibly being TRBD1 (5 bases). In germline, CDR1 is SGHRS, CDR2 YFSETQ. Trimming left V 2 bases short and J 1 base short, with 9 bases between. This CDR3 contains 14 residues. The CDR3 coding sequence is TGCGCCAGCAGCTTCGGACATATCCAAGAGACCCAGTACTTC. It codes for CASSFGHIQETQYF.

V gene TRBV6-2 or TRBV6-3 combines with J gene TRBJ2-1; 14 bases align to TRBD2. Trimming took 4 bases from V and 7 from J; bases not matched to a gene: 3. CDR1 MNHEY and CDR2 SVGEGT come from the germline V gene. This CDR3 has 15 amino acids. CDR3 sequence reads: CASSLTSGGANEQFF. Written as DNA, the CDR3 is TGTGCCAGCAGTTTGACTAGCGGGGGGGCTAATGAGCAGTTCTTC.

The J gene is TRBJ1-2, the V gene TRBV30; 8 bases map to TRBD1. This CDR3 contains 15 residues. Unmatched junction bases numbered 7, after V lost 0 bases and J lost 4 bases. CDR1 and CDR2 (germline): GTSNPN, SVGIG (reference sequence). The CDR3 loop is CAWSVPGQAVYGYTF. CDR3 DNA sequence: TGTGCCTGGAGTGTTCCGGGACAGGCTGTCTATGGCTACACCTTC.

This chain joins TRBV5-1 and TRBJ1-1; D not resolved. The CDR3 is 16 residues long. From germline, CDR1 is SGHRS and CDR2 YFSETQ. The ends were cut back, 0 bases at V and 0 bases at J, with 12 bases in the middle. The chain's CDR3 is CASSLAVQSMNTEAFF. The CDR3 nucleotides are TGCGCCAGCAGCTTGGCCGTACAGTCCATGAACACTGAAGCTTTCTTT. Combining the CDR3 with reference TRBV5-1 and TRBJ1-1 gives the whole variable domain KAGVTQTPRYLIKTRGQQVTLSCSPISGHRSVSWYQQTPGQGLQFLFEYFSETQRNKGNFPGRFSGRQFSNSRSEMNVSTLELGDSALYLCASSLAVQSMNTEAFFGQGTRLTVV.

The rearrangement joins TRBV2 to TRBJ1-5, with D possibly matching TRBD1 (6 bases). Trimming shortened V by 2 bases and J by 3 bases, and 14 bases separated the two germline ends. Per germline, CDR1 SNHLY and CDR2 FYNNEI. The CDR3 has 16 amino acids. CDR3 residues: CASSESLTGYNQPQHF. The DNA of the CDR3 is TGTGCCAGCAGTGAAAGTCTTACAGGGTACAATCAGCCCCAGCATTTT.

The rearrangement joins TRBV2 to TRBJ2-1, with 7 positions matching TRBD2. Germline-derived CDR1 and CDR2 are SNHLY and FYNNEI. J gave up 2 bases and V 8 bases, and 3 bases lay outside the gene matches. This CDR3 comprises 13 residues. The CDR3 nucleotides read TGTGCCAGCGGACTAGTGCCCTACAATGAGCAGTTCTTC. This sequence encodes CASGLVPYNEQFF.

The table lists this clone with a count of one. The V gene is TRBV6-6, the J gene TRBJ1-6, with no clear D. The CDR3 sequence is 14 residues long. Germline V gene sequence: CDR1 MNHNY, CDR2 SVGAGI (reference sequence). Trimming removed 7 bases at V and 12 bases at J, with 19 bases between. CDR3: CASNPTDGVRPLHF. The CDR3 DNA follows: TGTGCCAGCAACCCCACGGACGGAGTTAGACCCCTCCACTTT.

The chain uses TRBV2 and TRBJ2-5; 7 bases agree with TRBD1. This CDR3 is 13 amino acids long. The J segment lost 2 bases and the V segment lost 6 bases, leaving 3 bases of the junction unmatched. CDR1 is SNHLY, CDR2 FYNNEI, per germline. CDR3: CASRGDRQETQYF. As DNA, the CDR3 is TGTGCCAGCAGAGGGGACAGACAAGAGACCCAGTACTTC.

This chain uses TRBV19 with TRBJ2-7; 9 positions agree with TRBD2. V lost 3 bases and J lost 2; bases outside the gene matches: 5. This CDR3 has 15 amino acids. Per the germline V gene, CDR1 is LNHDA and CDR2 is SQIVND (reference sequence). CDR3 DNA: TGTGCCAGTAGTATGGGCGGGGGGGCCACCTACGAGCAGTACTTC. Encoded protein: CASSMGGGATYEQYF.

This rearrangement joins TRBV4-1 to TRBJ1-2; D not certain. CDR3 size: 15 residues. The germline gives CDR1 MGHRA, CDR2 YSYEKL. V was pared by 0 bases and J by 0 bases, with 8 bases between. The CDR3 DNA reads as TGCGCCAGCAGCCAAGATGAGGGCCCTAACTATGGCTACACCTTC. This codes for CASSQDEGPNYGYTF.

The rearrangement uses TRBV29-1 and TRBJ1-2; D perhaps matches TRBD1 (6 bases). CDR3 length: 10 residues. V was trimmed by 7 bases and J by 12 bases, leaving 15 bases between them. CDR1 is SQVTM, CDR2 ANQGSEA, per germline. The CDR3 loop reads CSAEAGANTF. The DNA of the CDR3 is TGCAGCGCTGAGGCAGGGGCAAACACCTTC. Combining the CDR3 with reference TRBV29-1 and TRBJ1-2 gives the whole variable domain SAVISQKPSRDICQRGTSLTIQCQVDSQVTMMFWYRQQPGQSLTLIATANQGSEATYESGFVIDKFPISRPNLTFSTLTVSNMSPEDSSIYLCSAEAGANTFGSGTRLTVV.

The V gene is TRBV6-1, the J gene TRBJ2-1; maybe TRBD2 (7 bases). The length of the CDR3 is 16 residues. V was trimmed by 3 bases and J by 4 bases, leaving 16 bases between them. Germline V gene lookup returns CDR1 MNHNS and CDR2 SASEGT. CDR3 sequence (DNA): TGTGCCAGCAGTGAGATCGGGGGGCGACCGTACAATGAGCAGTTCTTC. It encodes CASSEIGGRPYNEQFF.

V usage is TRBV12-5 and J usage is TRBJ2-1; 7 bases align to TRBD2. The CDR3 spans 16 residues. V lost 3 bases and J lost 10; bases outside the gene matches: 15. Germline CDR1 reads LGHNT; CDR2 reads FRNRAP. The chain's CDR3 is CASGFLAHAGRGEQFF. Here the CDR3 DNA reads TGTGCTAGTGGTTTTCTCGCCCACGCGGGGCGGGGGGAGCAGTTCTTC.

V and J are TRBV19 and TRBJ1-6, with D perhaps TRBD1 (5 bases). The CDR3 length is 15 residues. Germline V gene data show CDR1 as LNHDA and CDR2 as SQIVND (reference sequence). The V end was cut by 1 base, the J end by 7 bases, with 11 bases between. CDR3 in DNA: TGTGCCAGTAGTATAGGGGCAGGGCGAAATTCACCCCTCCACTTT. Its translation is CASSIGAGRNSPLHF. Combining the CDR3 with reference TRBV19 and TRBJ1-6 gives the whole variable domain DGGITQSPKYLFRKEGQNVTLSCEQNLNHDAMYWYRQDPGQGLRLIYYSQIVNDFQKGDIAEGYSVSREKKESFPLTVTSAQKNPTAFYLCASSIGAGRNSPLHFGNGTRLTVT.

V and J are TRBV29-1 and TRBJ2-5, with D perhaps TRBD1 (5 bases). The CDR3 contains 12 residues. Trimming removed 7 bases from V and 4 bases from J, with 13 bases in between. Germline CDR1 and CDR2: SQVTM and ANQGSEA. DNA of the CDR3: TGCAGCGCCCGTAGTAGGGGAGAGACCCAGTACTTC. Its protein product is CSARSRGETQYF.

V and J are TRBV19 and TRBJ1-5, with no clear D. V was pared by 3 bases and J by 0 bases, with 15 bases between. Per germline, CDR1 LNHDA and CDR2 SQIVND (reference sequence). This CDR3 is built from 17 residues. The CDR3 protein is CASSIGVDTYSNQPQHF. In DNA form, the CDR3 reads TGTGCCAGTAGTATCGGAGTAGACACCTATAGCAATCAGCCCCAGCATTTT.

This rearrangement joins TRBV27 to TRBJ1-5; no clear D gene. Germline-derived CDR1 and CDR2 are MNHEY and SMNVEV (reference sequence). The CDR3 is made up of 14 amino acids. V lost 3 bases and J lost 3, with 9 bases in between. CDR3 DNA sequence: TGTGCCAGCAGTTTCGGGCAGCTCAATCAGCCCCAGCATTTT. Amino acids: CASSFGQLNQPQHF.

The chain uses TRBV24-1 and TRBJ1-5; no clear D gene. V lost 2 bases and J lost 1, with 5 bases in between. The CDR3 is 14 residues long. Germline V CDR1 and CDR2: KGHDR, SFDVKD. The CDR3 bases are TGTGCCACCAGTGATTCGGGCAGCAATCAGCCCCAGCATTTT. Its translation is CATSDSGSNQPQHF.

The CDR3 is CASSQASGGPDTQYF. As DNA, the CDR3 is TGTGCCAGCAGCCAAGCCAGCGGGGGACCAGATACGCAGTATTTT. The chain recombines TRBV3-1 (or the pseudogene TRBV3-2) with TRBJ2-3; TRBD2 matches 8 bases. The length of the CDR3 is 15 residues. The germline V gene encodes CDR1 LGHDT and CDR2 YNNKEL (reference sequence). Trimming at V came to 1 base and at J to 4 bases, leaving 4 bases not matched to a gene.

CDR3 amino acids: CASSEGGGWSNQPQHF. The CDR3 coding sequence is TGTGCCAGCAGTGAAGGAGGGGGCTGGAGCAATCAGCCCCAGCATTTT. The J gene is TRBJ1-5, the V gene TRBV25-1, with TRBD1 identical over 7 bases. The CDR3 extends over 16 amino acids. Trimming cost V 2 bases and J 1 base; bases outside gene matches: 5. The V gene's germline CDR1 is MGHDK and CDR2 SYGVNS.

This chain connects TRBV18 to TRBJ1-2; the D gene is possibly TRBD1 (6 bases). The ends were cut back, 2 bases at V and 4 bases at J, with 23 bases in the middle. The CDR3 extends over 18 amino acids. Germline CDR1 is KGHSH and CDR2 is LQKENI. The CDR3 here is CASSPKAAQGRGGYGYTF. The CDR3 DNA is TGTGCCAGCTCACCAAAAGCAGCTCAGGGGCGCGGGGGCTATGGCTACACCTTC.

CDR3 coding DNA: TGCGCCAGCAGCTTGGATCCCGTGACCTATGGCTACACCTTC. This sequence encodes CASSLDPVTYGYTF. The chain carries TRBV5-1 and TRBJ1-2; unclear D gene. Germline values: CDR1 SGHRS, CDR2 YFSETQ. This CDR3 is 14 amino acids long. V was trimmed by 0 bases and J by 4 bases, leaving 10 bases between them.

The V and J genes are TRBV29-1 and TRBJ1-2, with D perhaps matching TRBD1 (5 bases). The germline V gene encodes CDR1 SQVTM and CDR2 ANQGSEA. Trimming cost V 3 bases and J 4 bases, with 18 bases left between them. The CDR3 is 15 residues long. CDR3 in amino acids: CSVDGIGGLSYGYTF. For the CDR3, the DNA is TGCAGCGTTGACGGGATCGGGGGTTTAAGCTATGGCTACACCTTC.